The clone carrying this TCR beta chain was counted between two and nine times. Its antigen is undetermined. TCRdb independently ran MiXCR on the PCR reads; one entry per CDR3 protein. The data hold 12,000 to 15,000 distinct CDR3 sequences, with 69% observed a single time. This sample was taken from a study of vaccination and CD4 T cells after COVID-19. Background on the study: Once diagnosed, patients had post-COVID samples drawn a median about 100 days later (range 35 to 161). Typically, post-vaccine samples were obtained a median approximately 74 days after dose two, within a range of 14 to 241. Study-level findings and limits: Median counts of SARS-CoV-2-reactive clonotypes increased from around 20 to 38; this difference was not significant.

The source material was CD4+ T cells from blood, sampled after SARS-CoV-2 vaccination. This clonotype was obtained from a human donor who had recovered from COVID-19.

The CDR3 spells CASSDNLLRGFNQPQHF. CDR3 DNA: TGTGCCAGTAGTGACAACCTCCTCAGGGGCTTCAATCAGCCCCAGCATTTT. The V call is TRBV19, the J call TRBJ1-5; D is possibly TRBD1 (6 bases). The germline V gene encodes CDR1 LNHDA and CDR2 SQIVND (reference sequence). The V gene lost 5 bases and the J gene lost 3 bases, with 20 bases spanning the gap. The CDR3 has 17 residues. The variable domain in full, with the rest retrieved from reference TRBV19 and TRBJ1-5, is DGGITQSPKYLFRKEGQNVTLSCEQNLNHDAMYWYRQDPGQGLRLIYYSQIVNDFQKGDIAEGYSVSREKKESFPLTVTSAQKNPTAFYLCASSDNLLRGFNQPQHFGDGTRLSIL.